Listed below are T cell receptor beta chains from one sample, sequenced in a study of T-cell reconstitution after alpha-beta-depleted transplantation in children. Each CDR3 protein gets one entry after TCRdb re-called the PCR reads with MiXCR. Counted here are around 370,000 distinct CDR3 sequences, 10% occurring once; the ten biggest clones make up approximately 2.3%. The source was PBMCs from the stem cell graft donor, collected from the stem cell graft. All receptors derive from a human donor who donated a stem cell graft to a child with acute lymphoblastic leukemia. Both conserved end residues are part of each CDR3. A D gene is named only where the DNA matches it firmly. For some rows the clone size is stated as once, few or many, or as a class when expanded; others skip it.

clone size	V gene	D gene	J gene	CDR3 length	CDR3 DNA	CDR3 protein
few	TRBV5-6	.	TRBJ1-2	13	TGTGCCAGCAGCGAGGGTGTGGACTATGGCTACACCTTC	CASSEGVDYGYTF
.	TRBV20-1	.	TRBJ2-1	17	TGCAGTGCTAGAGATCTCGCAGGGTCATCATCGCGGTATGAGCAGTTCTTC	CSARDLAGSSSRYEQFF
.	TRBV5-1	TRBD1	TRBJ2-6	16	TGCGCCAGCAGCGCGGGACAGGGGTCTGGGGCCAACGTCCTGACTTTC	CASSAGQGSGANVLTF
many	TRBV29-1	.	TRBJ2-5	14	TGCAGCGTTGAAGAAGGGGCATTCCCAGAGACCCAGTACTTC	CSVEEGAFPETQYF
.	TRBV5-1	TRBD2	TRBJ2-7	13	TGCGCCAGCAGTCAGCGGGAGTTCTACGAGCAGTACTTC	CASSQREFYEQYF
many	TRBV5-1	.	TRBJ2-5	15	TGCGCCAGCAGCCGCTTCCCGGGACTCCAAGAGACCCAGTACTTC	CASSRFPGLQETQYF
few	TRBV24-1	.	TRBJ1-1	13	TGTGCCACCAACCCCCCAGGGGATACTGAAGCTTTCTTT	CATNPPGDTEAFF
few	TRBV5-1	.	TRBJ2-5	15	TGCGCCAGCAGCTTGGCCGGACGGACTCAAGAGACCCAGTACTTC	CASSLAGRTQETQYF
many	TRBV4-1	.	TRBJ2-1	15	TGCGCCAGCAGCCAAGATGGAGGCCCCTACAATGAGCAGTTCTTC	CASSQDGGPYNEQFF
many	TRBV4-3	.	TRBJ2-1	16	TGCGCCAGCAGCCGAGATAGCGCCTCAGACTACAATGAGCAGTTCTTC	CASSRDSASDYNEQFF
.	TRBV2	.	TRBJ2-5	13	TGTGCCAGCAGAAACGACAGGAAAGAGACCCAGTACTTC	CASRNDRKETQYF
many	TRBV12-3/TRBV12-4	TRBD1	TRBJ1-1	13	TGTGCCAGCAGTCCAGGGACAGCCGATCGAGCTTTCTTT	CASSPGTADRAFF
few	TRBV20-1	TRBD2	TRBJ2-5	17	TGCAGTGCTAGAATTTTGGGGACTAGCGGTCACCAAGAGACCCAGTACTTC	CSARILGTSGHQETQYF
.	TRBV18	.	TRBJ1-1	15	TGTGCCAGCTCACCACCGGGGGGGGTGAACACTGAAGCTTTCTTT	CASSPPGGVNTEAFF
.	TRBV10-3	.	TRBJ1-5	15	TGTGCCATCAGTGAGACAGTCCATAGCAATCAGCCCCAGCATTTT	CAISETVHSNQPQHF
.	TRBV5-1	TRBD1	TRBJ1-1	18	TGCGCCAGCAGCAAAACTGCCGGGACAGCGACACAGAACACTGAAGCTTTCTTT	CASSKTAGTATQNTEAFF
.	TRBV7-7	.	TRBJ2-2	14	TGTGCTAGCAGCTTAGCTTCCCTCACCGGGGACCTGTTTTTT	CASSLASLTGDLFF
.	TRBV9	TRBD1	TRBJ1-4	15	TGTGCCAGCAGCCCGACGACAGGGGGAAATGAAAAACTGTTTTTT	CASSPTTGGNEKLFF
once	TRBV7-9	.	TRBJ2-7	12	TGTGCCAGCAGCGGAACCTACTACGAGCAGTACTTC	CASSGTYYEQYF
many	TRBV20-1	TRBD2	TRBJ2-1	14	TGCAGTGCTAGCATCGAGCGGGAGGTTGAGGAGCAGTTCTTC	CSASIEREVEEQFF
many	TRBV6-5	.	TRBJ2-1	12	TGTGCCAGCAGTGCGGAGGGCAATGAGCAGTTCTTC	CASSAEGNEQFF
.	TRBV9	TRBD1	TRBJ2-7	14	TGTGCCAGCAGCGTACGGACAGGGACCTACGAGCAGTACTTC	CASSVRTGTYEQYF
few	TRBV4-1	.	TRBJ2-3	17	TGCGCCAGCAGCCAAGAGGGATATCCCTCTAGCACAGATACGCAGTATTTT	CASSQEGYPSSTDTQYF
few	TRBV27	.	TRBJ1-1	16	TGTGCCAGCAGTCCACTACCCGGGACGAGCAACACTGAAGCTTTCTTT	CASSPLPGTSNTEAFF
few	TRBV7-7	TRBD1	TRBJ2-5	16	TGTGCTAGCAGCCCCCTCGGACAGGGTGGTCGAGAGACCCAGTACTTC	CASSPLGQGGRETQYF
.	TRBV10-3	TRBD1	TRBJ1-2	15	TGTGCCATCAGTGTTTATCGGGGACAGCCCTATGGCTACACCTTC	CAISVYRGQPYGYTF
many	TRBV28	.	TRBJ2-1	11	TGTGCCAGCAGCTTCCCCAATGAGCAGTTCTTC	CASSFPNEQFF
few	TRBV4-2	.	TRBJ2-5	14	TGTGCCAGCAGCCCGAACCCTCTAGGAGAGACCCAGTACTTC	CASSPNPLGETQYF
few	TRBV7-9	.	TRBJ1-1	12	TGTGCCACCTCGCGGGGAAACACTGAAGCTTTCTTT	CATSRGNTEAFF
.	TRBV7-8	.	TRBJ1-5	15	TGTGCCAGCAGCCGGGACGGTGATAGCAATCAGCCCCAGCATTTT	CASSRDGDSNQPQHF
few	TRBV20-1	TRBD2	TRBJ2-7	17	TGCAGTGCTAGAACACCCACTAGCGGGAGTTACTCCTACGAGCAGTACTTC	CSARTPTSGSYSYEQYF
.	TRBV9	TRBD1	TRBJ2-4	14	TGTGCCAGCAGCGTAGCACCGACAGGGGATAGTCAGTACTTC	CASSVAPTGDSQYF
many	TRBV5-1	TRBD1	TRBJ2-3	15	TGCGCCAGCAGCTTGGAAGAGGGGGCCGTAGATACGCAGTATTTT	CASSLEEGAVDTQYF
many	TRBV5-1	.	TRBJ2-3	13	TGCGCCAGCAGGACAGGCAGCACAGATACGCAGTATTTT	CASRTGSTDTQYF
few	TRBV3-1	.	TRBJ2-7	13	TGTGCCAGCAAAGGAGGGGGCAGGTACGAGCAGTACTTC	CASKGGGRYEQYF
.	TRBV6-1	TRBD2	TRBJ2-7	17	TGTGCCAGCAGACGACTAGCGGGGCCCCCATTCTCCTACGAGCAGTACTTC	CASRRLAGPPFSYEQYF
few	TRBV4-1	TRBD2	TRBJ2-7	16	TGCGCCAGCAGCCCCACCCGGGACTACGGGAACTACGAGCAGTACTTC	CASSPTRDYGNYEQYF
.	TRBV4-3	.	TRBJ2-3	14	TGCGCCAGCAGCCAAGGGACTAACACAGATACGCAGTATTTT	CASSQGTNTDTQYF
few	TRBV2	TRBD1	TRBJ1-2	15	TGTGCCAGCAGCCCGACAGGGGGAGGTTTAACTGGCTACACCTTC	CASSPTGGGLTGYTF
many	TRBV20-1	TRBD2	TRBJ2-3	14	TGCAGTGCCCGAGGGGGACTAGCGCCCGATACGCAGTATTTT	CSARGGLAPDTQYF
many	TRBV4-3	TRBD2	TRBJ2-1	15	TGCGCCAGCAGCCAAGATAGCGGGACCTACAATGAGCAGTTCTTC	CASSQDSGTYNEQFF
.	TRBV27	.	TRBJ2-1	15	TGTGCCAGCAGTTTATCGGAGGGCTCCTACAATGAGCAGTTCTTC	CASSLSEGSYNEQFF
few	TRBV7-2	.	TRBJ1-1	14	TGTGCCAGCAGCTCGACGAGGGGGAGGACTGAAGCTTTCTTT	CASSSTRGRTEAFF
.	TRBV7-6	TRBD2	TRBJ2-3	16	TGTGCCAGCAGCCCCAACCAAGCGGGAGCCACAGATACGCAGTATTTT	CASSPNQAGATDTQYF
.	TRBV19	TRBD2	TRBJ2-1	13	TGTGCCAGTAAGACTAGCGGTAAGGATGAGCAGTTCTTC	CASKTSGKDEQFF
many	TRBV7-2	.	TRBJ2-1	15	TGTGCCAGCAGCTTAGCGACGCGGGTGTACAATGAGCAGTTCTTC	CASSLATRVYNEQFF
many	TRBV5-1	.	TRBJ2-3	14	TGCGCCAGCAGCCCGCGACTAAGCGCAGATACGCAGTATTTT	CASSPRLSADTQYF
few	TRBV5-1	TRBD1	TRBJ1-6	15	TGCGCCAGCAGCTTGGAAGGGGGCTGGGATTCACCCCTCCACTTT	CASSLEGGWDSPLHF
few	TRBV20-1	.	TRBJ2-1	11	TGCAGTGCTAGAGAAACAAGTAAGCAGTTCTTC	CSARETSKQFF
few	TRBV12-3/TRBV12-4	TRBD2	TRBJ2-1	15	TGTGCCAGCAGTCGACTAGCGGGAGGGGGTGGTGAGCAGTTCTTC	CASSRLAGGGGEQFF
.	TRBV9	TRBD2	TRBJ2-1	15	TGTGCCAGCACCGGAACTAGCGGAGGATACAATGAGCAGTTCTTC	CASTGTSGGYNEQFF
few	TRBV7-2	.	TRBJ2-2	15	TGTGCCAGCAGCTTTACGGGGCCGAACACCGGGGAGCTGTTTTTT	CASSFTGPNTGELFF
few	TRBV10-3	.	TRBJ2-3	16	TGTGCCACCGGCGAAGGGGACGGTCTCAGCACAGATACGCAGTATTTT	CATGEGDGLSTDTQYF
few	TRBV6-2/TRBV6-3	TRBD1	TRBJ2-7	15	TGTGCCAGCAGTTACTCGGTGACAGGGAACTACGAGCAGTACTTC	CASSYSVTGNYEQYF
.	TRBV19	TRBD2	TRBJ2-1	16	TGTGCCAGTAGTATAGATTTAACTAGCGGGAGTGTTGAACAGTTCTTC	CASSIDLTSGSVEQFF
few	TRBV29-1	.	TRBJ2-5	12	TGCAGCTACAATCTAGCACGGGAGACCCAGTACTTC	CSYNLARETQYF
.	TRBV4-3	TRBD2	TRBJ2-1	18	TGCGCCAGCAGCCAGGGACTAGCGGGAGGGTCTTTTTACAATGAGCAGTTCTTC	CASSQGLAGGSFYNEQFF
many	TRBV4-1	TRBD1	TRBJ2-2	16	TGCGCCAGCAGTTTCACACAGGGGGACGATACCGGGGAGCTGTTTTTT	CASSFTQGDDTGELFF
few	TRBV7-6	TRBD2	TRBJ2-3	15	TGTGCCAGCAGCCCACCAGGCGGGAGGGCTGATACGCAGTATTTT	CASSPPGGRADTQYF
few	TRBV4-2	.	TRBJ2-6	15	TGTGCCAGCAGCCCCAGGGATGGTGGGGCCAACGTCCTGACTTTC	CASSPRDGGANVLTF